The 7 T cell receptor beta chains below were found in one sample sequenced in a study of T-cell memory formation after mild COVID-19. MiXCR, run by TCRdb on the 5' RACE reads, gives a single entry per CDR3 protein. There are approximately 150,000 distinct CDR3 sequences in the sample; about 14% occur only once, and 14% lies in the top ten. Sequencing was performed on PBMCs or a T cell subset sorted from them (not recorded which). The receptor set was obtained from an adult woman who had mild COVID-19 (a few samples of this study predate the infection). Cell type and time point are not known.

Only a few counts were recorded for this clonotype. This chain joins TRBV29-1 and TRBJ2-1, with D tentatively TRBD2 (5 bases). Germline V gene lookup returns CDR1 SQVTM and CDR2 ANQGSEA. The V end lost 4 bases, the J end lost 10 bases, and 20 bases lay between the germline ends. The CDR3 is 14 amino acids. The CDR3 DNA reads as TGCAGCGTTGGGGAGAATACCCTCACTGGGGAGCAGTTCTTC. Translated: CSVGENTLTGEQFF.

CDR3 nucleotide sequence: TGTGCCAGCAGCCAAGACAACGGAAACACTGAAGCTTTCTTT. It codes for CASSQDNGNTEAFF. The chain uses TRBV3-1 and TRBJ1-1, with D hard to call. CDR1 and CDR2 from the germline V gene are LGHDT and YNNKEL (reference sequence). V lost 0 bases and J lost 2, with 7 bases in between. The CDR3 has 14 amino acids. The full variable domain, in which reference TRBV3-1 and TRBJ1-1 provide the parts outside the CDR3, is DTAVSQTPKYLVTQMGNDKSIKCEQNLGHDTMYWYKQDSKKFLKIMFSYNNKELIINETVPNRFSPKSPDKAHLNLHINSLELGDSAVYFCASSQDNGNTEAFFGQGTRLTVV.

The chain has TRBV20-1 and TRBJ2-7; unclear D gene. V was clipped by 3 bases and J by 0 bases, with 15 bases between them. The CDR3 runs to 15 residues. CDR1 is DFQATT, CDR2 SNEGSKA, per germline (reference sequence). The CDR3 reads CSARARGRSSYEQYF. The CDR3 DNA reads as TGCAGTGCTAGGGCTAGAGGACGGTCCTCCTACGAGCAGTACTTC.

In its sample, this clonotype was seen many times. This chain links TRBV5-1 with TRBJ2-3; no definite D call. CDR1 SGHRS and CDR2 YFSETQ come from the germline V gene. V dropped 0 bases and J dropped 5 bases, with 10 bases sitting between them. CDR3 length: 14 residues. CDR3 amino acids: CASSLGGVEDTQYF. Here the CDR3 DNA reads TGCGCCAGCAGCTTGGGTGGGGTAGAAGATACGCAGTATTTT.

The chain recombines TRBV4-1 with TRBJ1-3, with D possibly being TRBD1 (6 bases). The V end was cut by 4 bases, the J end by 2 bases, with 15 bases between. The CDR3 totals 16 residues. Germline V gene sequence: CDR1 MGHRA, CDR2 YSYEKL. For the CDR3, the DNA is TGCGCCAGCAGCCCACAGGGTTCTTTACCTGGAAACACCATATATTTT. Residues: CASSPQGSLPGNTIYF.

The CDR3 DNA reads TGTGCCAGCAGTTTGGGTACGGGACAGGTCAACTATGGCTACACCTTC. The encoded protein is CASSLGTGQVNYGYTF. This sequence joins TRBV12-3 or TRBV12-4 and TRBJ1-2, with 8 bases matching TRBD1. The CDR3 is 16 residues long. V lost 3 bases, J lost 2 bases, and 8 bases stayed unmatched.

The chain joins TRBV10-3 to TRBJ2-7; D perhaps matches TRBD1 (6 bases). The CDR3 runs to 12 residues. Trimming shortened V by 0 bases and J by 6 bases, and 6 bases separated the two germline ends. Germline V lookup: CDR1 ENHRY, CDR2 SYGVKD. The CDR3 bases are TGTGCCATCAGTGAGTCGACAGGCGAGCAGTACTTC. Its translation: CAISESTGEQYF.